This record looks at one T cell receptor beta chain sequence and its context. The sample belongs to a study of graft-versus-host responses after intestinal transplantation. Study as a whole: Uniformly, recipients were administered anti-thymocyte globulin induction with subsequent tacrolimus and steroids for 2 to 3 years.

Data came from immunoSEQ multiplex PCR; TCRdb stores just in-frame clones and leaves some out. The table has approximately 21,000 clones, around 56% seen once. The plating included some 200,000 irradiated, violet-dye-labeled stimulator cells together with some 200,000 CFSE-labeled responder cells. Proliferating CFSE-low CD3+CD4+ and CD3+CD8+ responders were sorted post-reaction. The receptor was isolated from a human patient who received an intestinal transplant. The source was alloreactive CD4+ T cells from a mixed lymphocyte reaction culture, collected before intestinal transplant. Subset denoted: CFSE-low proliferating T cells sorted from roughly six-day pre-transplant mixed lymphocyte reaction (GvH or HvG direction).

Here the CDR3 reads CASSLGQTIEAFF. CDR3 in DNA: TGCGCCAGCAGCTTGGGACAGACAATAGAAGCTTTCTTT. The chain couples TRBV5-1 to TRBJ1-1, with D perhaps matching TRBD1 (5 bases). CDR3 length equals 13 residues. CDR1 is SGHRS and CDR2 is YFSETQ in the germline V gene. The V gene lost 0 bases and the J gene lost 8 bases, with 11 bases spanning the gap.